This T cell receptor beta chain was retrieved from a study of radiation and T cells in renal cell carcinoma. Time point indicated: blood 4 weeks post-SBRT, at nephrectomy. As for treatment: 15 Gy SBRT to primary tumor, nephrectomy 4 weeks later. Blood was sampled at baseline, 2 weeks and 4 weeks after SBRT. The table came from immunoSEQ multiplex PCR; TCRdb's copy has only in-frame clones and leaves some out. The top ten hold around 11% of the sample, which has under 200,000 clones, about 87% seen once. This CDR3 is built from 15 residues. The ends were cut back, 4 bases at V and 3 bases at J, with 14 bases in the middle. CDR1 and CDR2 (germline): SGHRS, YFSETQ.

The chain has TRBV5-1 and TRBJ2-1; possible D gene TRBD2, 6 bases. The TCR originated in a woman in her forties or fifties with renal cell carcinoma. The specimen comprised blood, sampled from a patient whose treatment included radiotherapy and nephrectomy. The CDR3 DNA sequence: TGCGCCAGCAGCCCGCGGGGTGGGATCTACAATGAGCAGTTCTTC. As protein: CASSPRGGIYNEQFF.